Presented here are 30 T cell receptor beta chains from one specimen sequenced in a study of T cells and Merkel cell carcinoma outcomes. Sequencing used immunoSEQ multiplex PCR; TCRdb keeps in-frame clones, though not all of them. The repertoire holds about 2,100 clones, with roughly 92% as singletons. Sequenced material: tumor tissue from Merkel cell carcinoma. The receptors stem from a human donor with Merkel cell carcinoma.

The chain has TRBV9 and TRBJ2-3; 11 positions agree with TRBD2. J was trimmed by 5 bases and V by 0 bases; bases with no gene match: 8. This CDR3 is built from 17 residues. The germline CDR1 and CDR2 sequences are SGDLS and YYNGEE. This chain's CDR3 is CASSVAPSGGLGDTQYF. As DNA, the CDR3 is TGTGCCAGCAGCGTAGCGCCTAGCGGGGGGCTCGGAGATACGCAGTATTTT.

The rearrangement joins TRBV6-6 to TRBJ1-3; 9 nucleotides match TRBD1. Germline CDR1 MNHNY, CDR2 SVGAGI (reference sequence). With 7 bases clipped from V and 2 bases from J, the junction kept 9 bases outside the gene matches. CDR3 length: 16 residues. CDR3 loop: CASTERQGVAGNTIYF. CDR3 nucleotides: TGTGCCAGCACAGAAAGACAGGGGGTGGCTGGAAACACCATATATTTT.

The V and J genes are TRBV6-5 and TRBJ1-3; D might be TRBD1 (6 bases). The CDR3 is made up of 13 amino acids. V was trimmed by 7 bases and J by 8 bases, leaving 15 bases between them. Germline-derived CDR1 and CDR2 are MNHEY and SVGAGI. DNA for the CDR3: TGTGCCAGCAAATCCCAGGGGACGCACACCATATATTTT. Amino acids: CASKSQGTHTIYF.

This clone was detected a few times. The V and J genes are TRBV7-9 and TRBJ2-1, with TRBD2 matching over 13 bases. The length of the CDR3 is 17 residues. Germline values: CDR1 SEHNR, CDR2 FQNEAQ (reference sequence). V lost 3 bases and J lost 6; bases outside the gene matches: 8. The CDR3 sequence is CASSFAGLAGVGNEQFF. The DNA of the CDR3 is TGTGCCAGCAGCTTCGCCGGACTAGCGGGAGTTGGCAATGAGCAGTTCTTC.

The chain links TRBV29-1 to TRBJ2-7; D remains unclear. V was pared by 7 bases and J by 4 bases, with 11 bases between. CDR3 length: 11 residues. Germline V gives CDR1 SQVTM, CDR2 ANQGSEA. As DNA, the CDR3 is TGCAGCGGAGACGACGGATACGAGCAGTACTTC. Translating gives CSGDDGYEQYF.

The rearrangement links TRBV27 to TRBJ1-1, with D unresolved. There are 9 residues in the CDR3. From germline, CDR1 is MNHEY and CDR2 SMNVEV (reference sequence). The germline V and J ends were trimmed by 7 bases and 4 bases, with 1 base remaining between them. The CDR3 loop reads CASITEAFF. As DNA, the CDR3 is TGTGCCAGCATCACTGAAGCTTTCTTT.

This chain connects TRBV6-1 to TRBJ1-2; D is possibly TRBD1 (6 bases). Germline CDR1 and CDR2: MNHNS and SASEGT. V lost 5 bases to trimming and J lost 5 bases, with 15 bases between them. The CDR3 covers 14 residues. Here the CDR3 reads CASSPTGFRYGYTF. The CDR3 DNA sequence: TGTGCCAGCAGTCCGACAGGTTTTAGGTATGGCTACACCTTC.

The V gene is TRBV28, the J gene TRBJ1-1, with D hard to call. The germline CDR1 and CDR2 sequences are MDHEN and SYDVKM. This CDR3 region has 13 residues. The V and J ends lost 3 bases and 3 bases respectively, with 8 bases between them. The CDR3 spells CASSLVGYTEAFF. CDR3 bases: TGTGCCAGCAGTTTGGTAGGATACACTGAAGCTTTCTTT.

The chain joins TRBV9 to TRBJ2-7; 9 bases are a match to TRBD2. J lost 6 bases, V lost 4 bases, and 8 bases had no gene match. Germline V CDR1 and CDR2: SGDLS, YYNGEE. The CDR3 has 14 amino acids. CDR3: CASSPQVAGAEQYF. The CDR3 coding sequence is TGTGCCAGCAGCCCCCAGGTAGCGGGGGCCGAGCAGTACTTC. Using reference TRBV9 and TRBJ2-7 for the parts outside the CDR3, the full variable domain is DSGVTQTPKHLITATGQRVTLRCSPRSGDLSVYWYQQSLDQGLQFLIQYYNGEERAKGNILERFSAQQFPDLHSELNLSSLELGDSALYFCASSPQVAGAEQYFGPGTRLTVT.

The gene calls are TRBV7-8 and TRBJ2-1; 9 bases line up with TRBD2. The CDR3 consists of 16 residues. Germline V gene data show CDR1 as SGHVS and CDR2 as FQNEAQ. Trimming took 1 base from V and 7 from J; bases not matched to a gene: 8. DNA of the CDR3: TGTGCCAGCAGCTTAGGAGGCGGGAGGGCCGGGAATGAGCAGTTCTTC. Encoded protein: CASSLGGGRAGNEQFF. Together with reference TRBV7-8 and TRBJ2-1, the CDR3 gives the full variable domain: GAGVSQSPRYKVAKRGQDVALRCDPISGHVSLFWYQQALGQGPEFLTYFQNEAQLDKSGLPSDRFFAERPEGSVSTLKIQRTQQEDSAVYLCASSLGGGRAGNEQFFGPGTRLTVL.

The chain has TRBV6-6 and TRBJ2-7, with a possible D match to TRBD1 (5 bases). Germline V gives CDR1 MNHNY, CDR2 SVGAGI (reference sequence). This CDR3 contains 14 residues. V was clipped by 5 bases and J by 2 bases, with 13 bases between them. The CDR3 here is CASSNRIRTYEQYF. DNA for the CDR3: TGTGCCAGCAGTAACAGGATCCGTACCTACGAGCAGTACTTC.

The chain couples TRBV4-1 to TRBJ1-5; TRBD1 aligns across 10 bases. V shed 4 bases, J shed 6 bases, and the junction held 6 bases outside the gene matches. CDR1 MGHRA and CDR2 YSYEKL come from the germline V gene. The CDR3 consists of 15 residues. In DNA form, the CDR3 reads TGCGCCAGCAGCCGCGGGACAGGGGACGGTCAGCCCCAGCATTTT. Translated, it gives CASSRGTGDGQPQHF.

V gene TRBV7-9 combines with J gene TRBJ1-2; possible D gene TRBD1, 6 bases. With 1 base removed from V and 4 bases from J, the gap between germline ends came to 10 bases. The germline gives CDR1 SEHNR, CDR2 FQNEAQ (reference sequence). CDR3 length: 14 residues. This chain's CDR3 is CASSLGGLGYGYTF. CDR3 DNA sequence: TGTGCCAGCAGCTTAGGGGGGCTTGGCTATGGCTACACCTTC.

The J gene is TRBJ1-4, the V gene TRBV19; D ambiguous. Germline CDR1 is LNHDA and CDR2 is SQIVND (reference sequence). The CDR3 has 15 amino acids. The germline V and J ends were trimmed by 6 bases and 0 bases, with 11 bases remaining between them. The CDR3 loop reads CASRQSTPTNEKLFF. The CDR3 nucleotides are TGTGCCAGTAGGCAATCAACTCCAACTAATGAAAAACTGTTTTTT.

V is TRBV6-5 and J is TRBJ1-2; TRBD1 aligns across 7 bases. Trimming cost V 1 base and J 2 bases; bases outside gene matches: 7. The CDR3 has 16 residues. Per the germline V gene, CDR1 is MNHEY and CDR2 is SVGAGI. CDR3 in amino acids: CASSYWEGAANYGYTF. DNA of the CDR3: TGTGCCAGCAGTTACTGGGAGGGGGCGGCCAACTATGGCTACACCTTC.

This chain joins TRBV5-1 and TRBJ2-3; the D is unclear. The CDR3 has 12 residues. V shed 4 bases and J shed 5 bases, with 8 bases lying between them. Germline V gene sequence: CDR1 SGHRS, CDR2 YFSETQ. As DNA, the CDR3 is TGCGCCAGCAGCGAGCCCCAAGATACGCAGTATTTT. Amino acids: CASSEPQDTQYF.

This clone was seen a handful of times. The V and J genes are TRBV5-5 and TRBJ2-3; unclear D gene. Germline CDR1 reads SGHKS; CDR2 reads YYEKEE (reference sequence). V was clipped by 7 bases and J by 0 bases, with 15 bases between them. The CDR3 loop spans 15 amino acids. CDR3 in amino acids: CASSIETTSTDTQYF. DNA for the CDR3: TGTGCCAGCTCAATCGAAACAACTAGCACAGATACGCAGTATTTT.

CDR3 residues: CASSKGGPGRTFSEQYF. The CDR3 nucleotides are TGTGCCAGCAGCAAAGGAGGACCGGGACGGACCTTTAGTGAGCAGTACTTC. The rearrangement links TRBV21-1 to TRBJ2-7. TRBV21-1 is a recognized pseudogene. The CDR3 loop spans 17 amino acids.

This sequence joins TRBV29-1 and TRBJ2-7; 7 positions match TRBD2. The germline gives CDR1 SQVTM, CDR2 ANQGSEA. Trimming cost V 3 bases and J 6 bases; bases outside gene matches: 5. The CDR3 length is 12 residues. This CDR3 reads CSVEGGSAEQYF. CDR3 coding DNA: TGCAGCGTTGAGGGGGGGAGCGCCGAGCAGTACTTC.

This chain uses TRBV5-5 with TRBJ2-7, with 7 bases lining up with TRBD1. Germline assignment: CDR1 SGHKS and CDR2 YYEKEE (reference sequence). CDR3 length equals 15 residues. V shed 0 bases and J 0 bases; nucleotides not matched to a gene: 3. The CDR3, as DNA: TGTGCCAGCAGCTTGGAAGGGGGCCTCTCCTACGAGCAGTACTTC. Amino acid sequence: CASSLEGGLSYEQYF.

The genes are TRBV28 and TRBJ2-7, with D possibly being TRBD1 (6 bases). The germline V gene encodes CDR1 MDHEN and CDR2 SYDVKM. The CDR3 spans 13 residues. Trimming left V 4 bases short and J 5 bases short, with 12 bases between. CDR3 nucleotide sequence: TGTGCCAGCAGTTCGGACAGCAGAAACGAGCAGTACTTC. Its translation: CASSSDSRNEQYF.

J is TRBJ2-4 and V is TRBV11-3; maybe TRBD1 (6 bases). From germline, CDR1 is SGHNT and CDR2 YENEEA. The germline V and J ends were trimmed by 5 bases and 1 base, with 24 bases remaining between them. The CDR3 loop spans 19 amino acids. For the CDR3, the DNA is TGTGCCAGCAGCCTCCTCCGGGACAAACGGATCCGGGCCAAAAACATTCAGTACTTC. Its translation: CASSLLRDKRIRAKNIQYF. The entire variable domain, with the rest obtained from reference TRBV11-3 and TRBJ2-4, is as follows: EAGVVQSPRYKIIEKKQPVAFWCNPISGHNTLYWYLQNLGQGPELLIRYENEEAVDDSQLPKDRFSAERLKGVDSTLKIQPAELGDSAVYLCASSLLRDKRIRAKNIQYFGAGTRLSVL.

Points on this clone: A read error may produce the germline difference seen at one junction end. The chain joins TRBV6-1 to TRBJ2-7; 10 bases are shared with TRBD2. Germline V CDR1 and CDR2: MNHNS, SASEGT. The CDR3 extends over 16 amino acids. The CDR3 spells CASSGNGAGGPYEQYF. The CDR3, as DNA: TGTGCCAGTAGTGGAAATGGAGCGGGAGGGCCCTACGAGCAGTACTTC.

The chain recombines TRBV2 with TRBJ1-6; a possible D gene is TRBD1 (6 bases). Germline V gene data show CDR1 as SNHLY and CDR2 as FYNNEI. The CDR3 runs 16 residues. Between the trimmed V and J ends, which lost 2 bases and 14 bases, there was a span of 22 bases. The CDR3: CASSELVDRPQDTLHF. CDR3 nucleotide sequence: TGTGCCAGCAGTGAACTCGTTGACAGGCCTCAAGATACCCTCCACTTT.

The J gene is TRBJ2-3, the V gene TRBV28, with a tentative D call TRBD2 (5 bases). Looked up from germline, CDR1 is MDHEN and CDR2 is SYDVKM. This CDR3 region has 15 residues. Between the trimmed V and J ends, which lost 1 base and 1 base, there was a span of 9 bases. CDR3: CASSLFGNGTDTQYF. The DNA for the CDR3 is TGTGCCAGCAGTTTATTCGGGAACGGCACAGATACGCAGTATTTT.

V gene TRBV7-8 combines with J gene TRBJ1-2; weak D call: TRBD1 (5 bases). The V gene lost 5 bases and the J gene lost 4 bases, with 14 bases spanning the gap. This CDR3 is built from 14 residues. The germline V gene encodes CDR1 SGHVS and CDR2 FQNEAQ. CDR3 residues: CASSAAVGAYGYTF. In nucleotides, the CDR3 is TGTGCCAGCAGCGCCGCCGTAGGGGCCTATGGCTACACCTTC.

The gene calls are TRBV5-1 and TRBJ2-5; no firm D call. This CDR3 has 13 residues. Germline-derived CDR1 and CDR2 are SGHRS and YFSETQ. V was shortened by 0 bases and J by 11 bases, with 14 bases between the two germline ends. DNA of the CDR3: TGCGCCAGCAGCTTGGCCCACGGTCGAGAGCAGTACTTC. Translated: CASSLAHGREQYF. Filled out from reference TRBV5-1 and TRBJ2-5, the complete variable domain reads KAGVTQTPRYLIKTRGQQVTLSCSPISGHRSVSWYQQTPGQGLQFLFEYFSETQRNKGNFPGRFSGRQFSNSRSEMNVSTLELGDSALYLCASSLAHGREQYFGPGTRLLVL.

The rearrangement joins TRBV4-2 to TRBJ1-2, with a possible D match to TRBD1 (5 bases). The CDR3 runs 13 residues. Germline lookup yields CDR1 LGHNA and CDR2 YNFKEQ. V was pared by 0 bases and J by 6 bases, with 8 bases between. The CDR3 DNA reads as TGTGCCAGCAGCCAAGACAGGGAGAATGGCTACACCTTC. Translation gives CASSQDRENGYTF.

The chain combines TRBV27 with TRBJ1-2, with TRBD1 matching over 10 bases. Germline V gene sequence: CDR1 MNHEY, CDR2 SMNVEV (reference sequence). This CDR3 region has 15 residues. After removal of 5 bases from V and 4 bases from J, the junction contained 7 bases not matched to a gene. CDR3 sequence: CASSPDRGASYGYTF. The CDR3 DNA reads TGTGCCAGCAGTCCGGACAGGGGGGCCTCCTATGGCTACACCTTC.

The V and J genes are TRBV7-9 and TRBJ2-1; maybe TRBD1 (6 bases). CDR1 is SEHNR, CDR2 FQNEAQ, per germline (reference sequence). This CDR3 spans 17 amino acids. The ends were cut back, 5 bases at V and 0 bases at J, with 17 bases in the middle. The CDR3 sequence is CASSPTGLRSSYNEQFF. In nucleotides, the CDR3 is TGTGCCAGCAGCCCGACAGGTCTCCGGAGCTCCTACAATGAGCAGTTCTTC.